These 24 T cell receptor beta chains were sequenced from one sample in a study of blood T cell repertoires in COVID-19. Repertoires were generated with immunoSEQ multiplex PCR, while TCRdb's copy carries only in-frame clones and drops some. Found here are approximately 85,000 clones, about 81% of them singletons; the top ten hold about 12%. Sequenced: peripheral blood. The receptors derive from a human donor in a cohort sampled during active COVID-19.

This clone came up a few times. The chain employs TRBV28 and TRBJ1-1; D is unresolved. V shed 5 bases and J shed 1 base, with 8 bases lying between them. Germline CDR1 is MDHEN and CDR2 is SYDVKM. The CDR3 is 13 residues long. CDR3 bases: TGTGCCAGCAGTGCGGCGGGGAACACTGAAGCTTTCTTT. Protein product: CASSAAGNTEAFF.

The chain joins TRBV13 to TRBJ2-1; 16 nucleotides match TRBD2. From germline, CDR1 is PRHDT and CDR2 FYEKMQ (reference sequence). CDR3 length equals 19 residues. V trimming: 1 base; J trimming: 8 bases; junction bases outside the gene matches: 11. Here the CDR3 DNA reads TGTGCCAGCAGCTTAGTCCCGGGACTAGCGGGGGGGGTCTTTTATGAGCAGTTCTTC. It codes for CASSLVPGLAGGVFYEQFF.

The genes are TRBV13 and TRBJ2-6, with D maybe TRBD1 (6 bases). The CDR3 is 17 amino acids. The ends were cut back, 5 bases at V and 6 bases at J, with 20 bases in the middle. From germline, CDR1 is PRHDT and CDR2 FYEKMQ (reference sequence). The CDR3: CASSPLGARSLANVLTF. CDR3 in DNA: TGTGCCAGCAGCCCCCTGGGGGCTCGCTCTTTGGCCAACGTCCTGACTTTC.

This chain uses TRBV9 with TRBJ1-6, with no clear D. Between the trimmed V and J ends, which lost 2 bases and 6 bases, there was a span of 12 bases. The CDR3 length is 15 residues. Looked up from germline, CDR1 is SGDLS and CDR2 is YYNGEE. CDR3 sequence (DNA): TGTGCCAGCAGCGTTTCGGGGTATAGTAATTCACCCCTCCACTTT. Protein product: CASSVSGYSNSPLHF. Full variable domain (outside the CDR3, taken from reference TRBV9 and TRBJ1-6): DSGVTQTPKHLITATGQRVTLRCSPRSGDLSVYWYQQSLDQGLQFLIQYYNGEERAKGNILERFSAQQFPDLHSELNLSSLELGDSALYFCASSVSGYSNSPLHFGNGTRLTVT.

This chain uses TRBV5-1 with TRBJ1-6; the match to TRBD1 covers 8 bases. The germline V gene encodes CDR1 SGHRS and CDR2 YFSETQ. The CDR3 has 14 amino acids. The junction had 0 bases not matched to a gene; V was cut back by 0 bases and J by 7 bases. For the CDR3, the DNA is TGCGCCAGCAGCTTGGGACAGGGGAATTCACCCCTCCACTTT. This sequence encodes CASSLGQGNSPLHF.

J is TRBJ1-4 and V is TRBV15; weak D call: TRBD1 (5 bases). The CDR3 loop spans 14 amino acids. Germline CDR1 and CDR2: LNHNV and YYDKDF (reference sequence). Trimming cost V 3 bases and J 7 bases, with 12 bases left between them. CDR3 in DNA: TGTGCCACCAGCAGGTACCGGGACTCTGAAAAACTGTTTTTT. It specifies CATSRYRDSEKLFF.

The chain joins TRBV6-6 to TRBJ1-3; 8 nucleotides agree with TRBD1. V lost 6 bases and J lost 4; bases outside the gene matches: 8. CDR1 MNHNY and CDR2 SVGAGI come from the germline V gene (reference sequence). CDR3 length: 15 amino acids. This CDR3 reads CASSLTGEYGNTIYF. The CDR3 bases are TGTGCCAGCAGCCTGACAGGGGAGTACGGAAACACCATATATTTT.

In DNA form, the CDR3 reads TGTGCCAGCAGCGCCCAACAGGGGGTGAACTATGGCTACACCTTC. This gives the protein CASSAQQGVNYGYTF. This rearrangement joins TRBV9 to TRBJ1-2; TRBD1 agrees at 8 bases. The germline CDR1 and CDR2 sequences are SGDLS and YYNGEE. CDR3 length equals 15 residues. V dropped 3 bases and J dropped 2; count of bases not matched to a gene: 6.

This clone came up a few times. V is TRBV6-5 and J is TRBJ2-5; 11 positions match TRBD1. The CDR3 is made up of 16 amino acids. With 4 bases clipped from V and 1 base from J, the junction kept 5 bases outside the gene matches. Germline lookup yields CDR1 MNHEY and CDR2 SVGAGI. The chain's CDR3 is CASSSFGTGGQETQYF. The CDR3 nucleotides read TGTGCCAGCAGTTCCTTTGGGACAGGGGGCCAAGAGACCCAGTACTTC.

The V and J genes are TRBV28 and TRBJ1-2; no definite D call. Trimming took 5 bases from V and 5 from J, leaving 15 bases between them. The CDR3 runs to 14 residues. Germline-derived CDR1 and CDR2 are MDHEN and SYDVKM. CDR3 sequence reads: CASSNPGSRYGYTF. The CDR3 nucleotides read TGTGCCAGCAGTAACCCGGGAAGTCGGTATGGCTACACCTTC.

The V call is TRBV19, the J call TRBJ1-6, with D maybe TRBD1 (5 bases). CDR1 is LNHDA, CDR2 SQIVND, per germline (reference sequence). Trimming cost V 0 bases and J 14 bases, with 20 bases left between them. The CDR3 covers 16 residues. CDR3 nucleotides: TGTGCCAGTAGTATAGAGGGACTTGGAACGGTTGATGCCCTCCACTTT. This gives the protein CASSIEGLGTVDALHF.

The rearrangement uses TRBV6-5 and TRBJ1-5; TRBD1 agrees at 7 bases. There are 15 residues in the CDR3. From germline, CDR1 is MNHEY and CDR2 SVGAGI. V gave up 6 bases and J gave up 4 bases; unmatched junction bases: 9. CDR3 in amino acids: CASSRGRGANQPQHF. The CDR3 nucleotides read TGTGCCAGCAGCAGGGGCAGGGGGGCAAATCAGCCCCAGCATTTT.

This clone has a single count. This chain connects TRBV28 to TRBJ1-4, with a possible D match to TRBD1 (6 bases). The germline CDR1 and CDR2 sequences are MDHEN and SYDVKM. The CDR3 sequence is 14 residues long. Trimming removed 5 bases at V and 8 bases at J, with 15 bases between. The CDR3 DNA reads TGTGCCAGCAGTCCTACAGGGTTCGGGGAAAAACTGTTTTTT. Translated, it gives CASSPTGFGEKLFF.

V is TRBV5-4 and J is TRBJ1-2; 7 nucleotides line up with TRBD1. There are 17 residues in the CDR3. Germline CDR1 SGHNT, CDR2 YYREEE (reference sequence). Germline trimming cut 0 bases from V and 2 bases from J; bases unmatched to any gene: 10. The chain's CDR3 is CASSLGGSTGPNYGYTF. The DNA for the CDR3 is TGTGCCAGCAGCTTGGGGGGATCGACAGGGCCAAACTATGGCTACACCTTC.

This chain joins TRBV7-9 and TRBJ1-4; D is undetermined. Germline CDR1 SEHNR, CDR2 FQNEAQ (reference sequence). Between the trimmed V and J ends, which lost 7 bases and 6 bases, there was a span of 15 bases. The CDR3 loop spans 14 amino acids. CDR3 DNA: TGTGCCAGCACCACGGGGATACCACATGAAAAACTGTTTTTT. As protein: CASTTGIPHEKLFF.

This sequence joins TRBV14 and TRBJ2-1; D is perhaps TRBD2 (6 bases). Germline lookup yields CDR1 SGHDN and CDR2 FVKESK. The CDR3 is 16 residues long. The V gene lost 4 bases and the J gene lost 1 base, with 14 bases spanning the gap. The CDR3 DNA is TGTGCCAGCAGCCGTAGCGGTTTTGTTTCCTACAATGAGCAGTTCTTC. Translated, it gives CASSRSGFVSYNEQFF. The whole variable domain, filled in from reference TRBV14 and TRBJ2-1, reads EAGVTQFPSHSVIEKGQTVTLRCDPISGHDNLYWYRRVMGKEIKFLLHFVKESKQDESGMPNNRFLAERTGGTYSTLKVQPAELEDSGVYFCASSRSGFVSYNEQFFGPGTRLTVL.

This clone was recorded a few times. The V and J genes are TRBV5-1 and TRBJ2-7, with 8 bases aligning to TRBD1. Trimming at V came to 1 base and at J to 7 bases, leaving 16 bases not matched to a gene. Germline V gene sequence: CDR1 SGHRS, CDR2 YFSETQ. This CDR3 has 17 residues. DNA of the CDR3: TGCGCCAGCAGCTTGACCGGGACAGGACCCCGTTTGAAAGAGCAGTACTTC. Translated: CASSLTGTGPRLKEQYF.

The chain couples TRBV10-3 to TRBJ2-7; D perhaps matches TRBD1 (5 bases). The V gene lost 10 bases and the J gene lost 7 bases, with 14 bases spanning the gap. In germline, CDR1 is ENHRY, CDR2 SYGVKD. CDR3 size: 11 residues. CDR3 amino acids: CATRQSIEQYF. The CDR3 DNA is TGTGCCACAAGACAGAGTATTGAGCAGTACTTC.

The chain combines TRBV6-5 with TRBJ2-5; 8 nucleotides line up with TRBD2. Germline CDR1 and CDR2: MNHEY and SVGAGI. The CDR3 consists of 15 residues. The V and J ends lost 0 bases and 5 bases, in that order; junction bases with no gene match: 5. CDR3 in amino acids: CASSYSRGAEETQYF. CDR3 in DNA: TGTGCCAGCAGTTACTCGCGGGGGGCCGAGGAGACCCAGTACTTC.

V usage is TRBV4-1 and J usage is TRBJ2-2, with D uncertain. Between the trimmed V and J ends, which lost 3 bases and 7 bases, there was a span of 6 bases. The CDR3 covers 12 residues. Germline V lookup: CDR1 MGHRA, CDR2 YSYEKL. CDR3 in amino acids: CASSQVGGELFF. As DNA, the CDR3 is TGCGCCAGCAGCCAGGTCGGCGGGGAGCTGTTTTTT.

V gene TRBV5-1 combines with J gene TRBJ2-5, with TRBD1 matching 9 bases. Germline V gene sequence: CDR1 SGHRS, CDR2 YFSETQ. This CDR3 is built from 15 residues. The trim removed 4 bases at V and 1 base at J, leaving 5 bases unmatched. For the CDR3, the DNA is TGCGCCAGCAGCACGGGACAGGGCCCCCAAGAGACCCAGTACTTC. Its protein product is CASSTGQGPQETQYF.

The V gene is TRBV13, the J gene TRBJ1-2, with D possibly TRBD1 on 6 matching bases. CDR1 and CDR2 from the germline V gene are PRHDT and FYEKMQ (reference sequence). The V gene lost 5 bases and the J gene lost 1 base, with 17 bases spanning the gap. There are 16 residues in the CDR3. CDR3 in amino acids: CASSPLTGTLNYGYTF. CDR3 DNA: TGTGCCAGCAGCCCATTAACAGGGACCCTTAACTATGGCTACACCTTC.

The chain has TRBV2 and TRBJ1-1; D possibly corresponds to TRBD1 (5 bases). V was pared by 5 bases and J by 2 bases, with 9 bases between. CDR3 length: 13 residues. Germline CDR1 reads SNHLY; CDR2 reads FYNNEI. The CDR3 protein is CASSRDFNTEAFF. For the CDR3, the DNA is TGTGCCAGCAGTAGGGACTTCAACACTGAAGCTTTCTTT.

V and J are TRBV19 and TRBJ1-4; D is unclear. Trimming took 5 bases from V and 7 from J, leaving 17 bases between them. Germline values: CDR1 LNHDA, CDR2 SQIVND (reference sequence). The CDR3 consists of 15 residues. The CDR3 nucleotides are TGTGCCAGTAGTCCATGGGCTACTTCTCGTGAAAAACTGTTTTTT. Its protein is CASSPWATSREKLFF.